This entry lists 2 T cell receptor beta chains sequenced from one sample in a study of T cell clusters in autoimmune cytopenias. TCRdb reanalyzed the multiplex PCR reads, giving one entry per CDR3 protein sequence and no DNA. The sample holds 3 distinct CDR3 sequences. Source material: peripheral blood. These receptors were obtained from a human donor with an autoimmune cytopenia or autoimmune hepatitis (not recorded which). This table probably holds off-target reads from a library built for another chain.

This clonotype shows up as hyperexpanded by frequency. The V call is TRBV6-1, the J call TRBJ1-4; as DNA is missing, the TRBD1 call by TCRdb cannot be tested. Germline V gives CDR1 MNHNS, CDR2 SASEGT. The CDR3 is 18 amino acids. This CDR3 reads CASSDPSTGPVRGEKLFF.

This clonotype is hyperexpanded by frequency. The chain recombines TRBV14 with TRBJ2-7. CDR3 length: 12 residues. Per germline, CDR1 SGHDN and CDR2 FVKESK. CDR3 in amino acids: CASSLSPYEQYF.